The rows below give T cell receptor beta chains drawn from one sample of a study of blood T cells in healthy people across ages. One entry per CDR3 protein results from TCRdb running MiXCR on the 5' RACE reads. The table includes around 780,000 distinct CDR3 sequences, roughly three fifths detected once. Sequenced material: blood. These receptors all come from a man aged 35-49 years in good health. CDR3s include the opening cysteine and the closing phenylalanine or tryptophan. Fields, in order: clone size, V gene, D gene, J gene, CDR3 protein, CDR3 DNA. The D gene is left open where the match is weak. Size is omitted from some rows. Given values are once, few, many or a class for expanded clones.

NA	TRBV2	NA	TRBJ1-5	CASRNVINQPQHF	TGTGCCAGCAGAAACGTAATCAATCAGCCCCAGCATTTT
NA	TRBV6-1	NA	TRBJ2-7	CASSEDFTYEQYF	TGTGCCAGCAGTGAAGACTTTACTTACGAGCAGTACTTC
NA	TRBV10-3	NA	TRBJ1-6	CAAGRDSPLHF	TGTGCCGCCGGAAGGGATTCACCCCTCCACTTT
NA	TRBV7-9	NA	TRBJ1-4	CASSLAQGGEKLFF	TGTGCCAGCAGCTTAGCCCAGGGAGGCGAAAAACTGTTTTTT
many	TRBV27	NA	TRBJ1-2	CASSSRQGGYTF	TGTGCCAGCAGTTCTCGCCAGGGGGGCTACACCTTC
few	TRBV9	TRBD1	TRBJ2-3	CASSARLDRASQYF	TGTGCCAGCAGCGCGCGATTGGACAGGGCTTCGCAGTATTTT
NA	TRBV7-3	TRBD1	TRBJ2-1	CASADRVIGELFF	TGTGCCAGCGCTGACAGGGTCATAGGGGAGCTGTTCTTC
few	TRBV15	NA	TRBJ2-1	CATSRVGTGSLDEQFF	TGTGCCACCAGCAGGGTTGGAACCGGGAGCTTAGATGAGCAGTTCTTC
NA	TRBV6-6	NA	TRBJ1-3	CASLGANSGNTIYF	TGTGCCAGCCTTGGGGCTAACTCTGGAAACACCATATATTTT
NA	TRBV14	NA	TRBJ2-1	CASSQVGHEQFF	TGTGCCAGCAGCCAAGTGGGTCATGAGCAGTTCTTC
NA	TRBV12-3/TRBV12-4	NA	TRBJ2-1	CASSLPRGSYNEQFF	TGTGCCAGCAGTTTACCCCGGGGTTCCTACAATGAGCAGTTCTTC
NA	TRBV14	NA	TRBJ1-2	CASSRELYGYTF	TGTGCCAGCAGCCGGGAGCTCTATGGCTACACCTTC
NA	TRBV7-6	TRBD2	TRBJ2-1	CASSPGSGSRHNEQFF	TGTGCCAGCAGTCCCGGTAGCGGGAGTAGACACAATGAGCAGTTCTTC
NA	TRBV21-1	NA	TRBJ2-3	CASSKVGDKLGTQYF	TGTGCCAGCAGCAAAGTGGGGGACAAGTTAGGTACGCAGTATTTT
few	TRBV4-3	TRBD1	TRBJ1-2	CASSRDPTGNYGYTF	TGCGCCAGCAGCCGAGACCCGACAGGGAACTATGGCTACACCTTC
NA	TRBV3-1	TRBD2	TRBJ2-5	CASSPFSGGAETQYF	TGTGCCAGCAGCCCGTTTAGCGGGGGGGCCGAGACCCAGTACTTC
NA	TRBV18	NA	TRBJ2-3	CASAPLDNTQYF	TGTGCCAGCGCACCACTGGATAATACGCAGTATTTT
NA	TRBV4-1	NA	TRBJ2-7	CASSQDPDPEVEQYF	TGCGCCAGCAGCCAAGATCCGGATCCTGAGGTGGAGCAGTACTTC
few	TRBV13	NA	TRBJ2-7	CASNKNRGDEQYF	TGTGCCAGCAACAAAAACCGCGGCGACGAGCAGTACTTC
NA	TRBV18	NA	TRBJ2-5	CASSPDQVQETQYF	TGTGCCAGCTCACCTGACCAGGTCCAAGAGACCCAGTACTTC
NA	TRBV12-3/TRBV12-4	NA	TRBJ2-1	CASSSRRGLYNEQFF	TGTGCCAGCAGTTCCCGGCGCGGCTTATACAATGAGCAGTTCTTC
NA	TRBV24-1	NA	TRBJ2-1	CATSDLGGGTRRTYNEQFF	TGTGCCACCAGTGATTTGGGCGGTGGGACACGGAGGACCTACAATGAGCAGTTCTTC
NA	TRBV7-9	NA	TRBJ1-3	CASSHLRATGNTIYF	TGTGCCAGCAGCCACTTACGGGCAACTGGAAACACCATATATTTT
NA	TRBV9	TRBD1	TRBJ1-2	CASSDRTGNYGYTF	TGTGCCAGCAGCGATAGGACAGGGAACTATGGCTACACCTTC
few	TRBV7-2	NA	TRBJ1-2	CASSLGRVKDGYTF	TGTGCCAGCAGCTTAGGCAGGGTTAAGGATGGCTACACCTTC
NA	TRBV6-4	TRBD2	TRBJ2-2	CASRVLAGAGTGELFF	TGTGCCAGCAGAGTACTAGCGGGAGCGGGCACCGGGGAGTTGTTTTTT
NA	TRBV15	NA	TRBJ1-6	CATSRDSQSPLHF	TGTGCCACCAGCAGAGATTCTCAGTCACCCCTCCACTTT
few	TRBV27	NA	TRBJ1-6	CASSPLSASSYNSPLHF	TGTGCCAGCAGTCCATTGAGCGCGAGCTCCTATAATTCACCCCTCCACTTT
few	TRBV6-1	NA	TRBJ2-6	CASKETRGRYSGANVLTF	TGTGCCAGCAAGGAAACCAGGGGTCGTTACTCTGGGGCCAACGTCCTGACTTTC
NA	TRBV11-2	TRBD2	TRBJ2-3	CASSLFRGGYTDTQYF	TGTGCCAGCAGCTTATTTCGGGGGGGGTACACAGATACGCAGTATTTT
NA	TRBV2	NA	TRBJ1-3	CASSFTGSSGNTIYF	TGTGCCAGCAGTTTCACAGGGTCTTCGGGAAACACCATATATTTT